The sequence of this T cell receptor (beta chain) was determined in a study of shared T cell receptors in the human thymus. Sequencing was performed with immunoSEQ multiplex PCR; in TCRdb, only in-frame clones are kept and a portion is missing. In the table there are more than 550,000 clones, around 85% of which are singletons. V was trimmed by 5 bases and J by 1 base, leaving 18 bases between them. This CDR3 comprises 16 residues. The germline CDR1 and CDR2 sequences are SGHTA and FQGNSA. These records were also assigned to another study, of human thymus T cells. That source notes: Thymic and blood repertoires appeared to carry a bias in their V and J gene usage.

The material sequenced was thymocytes. This TCR came from a girl less than two years old with a congenital heart defect. The chain links TRBV7-2 to TRBJ2-7; D is unresolved. The CDR3 DNA follows: TGTGCCAGCAGCCCCCCTGCCCAAGAGAGGTCCTACGAGCAGTACTTC. Translation gives CASSPPAQERSYEQYF.